Listed below are T cell receptor beta chains from one sample, sequenced in a study of T cells in Graves' hyperthyroidism and ophthalmopathy. Via MiXCR, TCRdb re-called the multiplex PCR reads, giving one row per CDR3 protein. This sample yields about 500,000 distinct CDR3 sequences, of which around 43% are seen a single time; about 45% belongs to the top ten. Sequencing used peripheral blood or thyroid tissue (not recorded which). The receptors originated from an adult woman with Graves' disease, either hyperthyroidism or ophthalmopathy (not recorded which). Each CDR3 is given with its conserved first and last residue. Each record gives: D gene, clone size, J gene, V gene, CDR3 protein, CDR3 DNA. A D gene is named only where the DNA matches it firmly. A row's size may be missing; if present it is once, few, many or a size class.

- | - | TRBJ1-2 | TRBV2 | CASSEYRENGYTF | TGTGCCAGCAGTGAATACAGGGAAAATGGCTACACCTTC
- | - | TRBJ2-6 | TRBV7-2 | CASSFRPQAANVLTF | TGTGCCAGCAGCTTTAGACCCCAAGCGGCCAACGTCCTGACTTTC
TRBD1 | many | TRBJ2-7 | TRBV19 | CASSIVGDRANEQYF | TGTGCCAGTAGTATAGTCGGGGACAGGGCCAACGAGCAGTACTTC
- | - | TRBJ2-1 | TRBV11-1 | CASSLTGTQSSYNEQFF | TGTGCCAGCAGCCTCACCGGGACTCAGAGCTCCTACAATGAGCAGTTCTTC
- | many | TRBJ2-6 | TRBV5-8 | CASSLTGILSGANVLTF | TGTGCCAGCAGCTTGACAGGGATCCTCTCTGGGGCCAACGTCCTGACTTTC
TRBD1 | - | TRBJ2-7 | TRBV3-1 | CASSQGTGADEQYF | TGTGCCAGCAGCCAAGGGACAGGGGCCGACGAGCAGTACTTC
- | once | TRBJ1-2 | TRBV9 | CASSTTLRGYTF | TGTGCCAGCAGCACAACCTTACGTGGCTACACCTTC
- | few | TRBJ2-2 | TRBV7-9 | CASVPELDTGELFF | TGTGCCAGCGTCCCAGAGTTAGACACCGGGGAGCTGTTTTTT
TRBD1 | - | TRBJ1-6 | TRBV30 | CAWSAGGGRSYNSPLHF | TGTGCCTGGAGTGCAGGGGGCGGACGGTCCTATAATTCACCCCTCCACTTT
- | once | TRBJ1-2 | TRBV20-1 | CSARLAGDTGDDGYTF | TGCAGTGCTAGACTAGCAGGGGACACCGGGGACGATGGCTACACCTTC
- | - | TRBJ2-7 | TRBV27 | CASSIKEQGRGYEQYF | TGTGCCAGCAGTATAAAGGAACAGGGGAGGGGTTACGAGCAGTACTTC
- | - | TRBJ2-7 | TRBV6-5 | CASEDSSYEQYF | TGTGCCAGTGAGGACTCCTCCTACGAGCAGTACTTC
- | - | TRBJ1-4 | TRBV9 | CASSESTNEKLFF | TGTGCCAGCAGCGAGTCGACTAATGAAAAACTGTTTTTT
- | few | TRBJ2-7 | TRBV4-1 | CASSQGTSQTYEQYF | TGCGCCAGCAGCCAAGGTACTAGCCAGACCTACGAGCAGTACTTC
- | many | TRBJ2-2 | TRBV12-3/TRBV12-4 | CASTRDTGELFF | TGTGCCAGCACCCGGGACACCGGGGAGCTGTTTTTT
- | - | TRBJ1-5 | TRBV10-3 | CAISEIREGWPQHF | TGTGCCATCAGTGAGATCAGGGAGGGCTGGCCCCAGCATTTT
- | few | TRBJ1-2 | TRBV7-8 | CASTSHGTNYGYTF | TGTGCCAGCACCTCCCACGGAACTAACTATGGCTACACCTTC
TRBD1 | many | TRBJ1-2 | TRBV7-9 | CASSRTGENGYTF | TGCGCCAGCAGCCGGACAGGGGAGAATGGCTACACCTTC